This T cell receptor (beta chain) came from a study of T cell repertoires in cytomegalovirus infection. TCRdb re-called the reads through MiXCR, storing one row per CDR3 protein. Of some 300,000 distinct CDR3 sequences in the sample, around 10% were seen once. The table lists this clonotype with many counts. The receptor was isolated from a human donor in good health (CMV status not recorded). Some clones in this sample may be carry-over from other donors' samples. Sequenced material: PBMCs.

CDR3 DNA: TGTGCCAGCAGCTTAGAGGGTGGAAACTATGGCTACACCTTC. Its translation is CASSLEGGNYGYTF. This rearrangement joins TRBV7-2 to TRBJ1-2, with D hard to call. From germline, CDR1 is SGHTA and CDR2 FQGNSA. Trimming stripped 1 base from V and 2 bases from J, with 8 bases between. The CDR3 length is 14 residues.